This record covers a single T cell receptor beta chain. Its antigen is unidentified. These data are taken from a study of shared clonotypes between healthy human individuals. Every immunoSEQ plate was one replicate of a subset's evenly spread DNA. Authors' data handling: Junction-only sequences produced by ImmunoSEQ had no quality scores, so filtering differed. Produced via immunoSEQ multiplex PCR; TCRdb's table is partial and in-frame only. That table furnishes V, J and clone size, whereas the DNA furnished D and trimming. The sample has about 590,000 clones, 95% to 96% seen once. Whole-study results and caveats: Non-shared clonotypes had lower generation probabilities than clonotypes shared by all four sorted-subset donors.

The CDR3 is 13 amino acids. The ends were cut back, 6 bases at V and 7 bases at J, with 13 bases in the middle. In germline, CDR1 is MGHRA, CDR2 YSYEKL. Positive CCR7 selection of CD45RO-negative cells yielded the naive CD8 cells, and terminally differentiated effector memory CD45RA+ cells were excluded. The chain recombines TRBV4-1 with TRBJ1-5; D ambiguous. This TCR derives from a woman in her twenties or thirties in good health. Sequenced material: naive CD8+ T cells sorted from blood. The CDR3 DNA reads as TGCGCCAGCAGTCCCGGGCTCCTACAGCCCCAGCATTTT. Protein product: CASSPGLLQPQHF.